This T cell receptor beta chain was captured in a study of blood T cell repertoires in COVID-19. Study in general: Acute-phase and convalescent COVID-19 samples originated in the United States, Italy and Spain. Sources were T cells, B-cell-depleted T cells, or PBMCs; the material itself was cDNA or gDNA.

Trimming removed 3 bases from V and 7 bases from J, with 13 bases in between. The germline CDR1 and CDR2 sequences are ENHRY and SYGVKD. The CDR3 totals 14 residues. Original data processing: Scientists estimated how many nucleated cells there were by amplifying reference gene primers. Generated by immunoSEQ multiplex PCR, the TCRdb table keeps only in-frame clones and is missing some. The D gene and trimming were derived from the DNA, and the V and J assignments and clone size from that table. The sample has more than 90,000 clones, 85% seen once. This receptor was obtained from a man older than 75 with acute or convalescent COVID-19. The chain uses TRBV10-3 and TRBJ1-5, with D unresolved. Material: peripheral blood. DNA for the CDR3: TGTGCCATCAGTGATGGCGGCTCGGGGCAGCCCCAGCATTTT. Translation: CAISDGGSGQPQHF.